The sequence of this TCR beta chain was determined in a study of regulatory T cells in long-lasting Graves disease. To make TCR beta libraries, researchers used iRepertoire HTBI primers and Arm-PCR of CDR3 regions. TCRdb re-called the multiplex PCR reads through MiXCR, storing one row per CDR3 protein. This table has 400,000 to 550,000 distinct CDR3 sequences, about 15% appearing once. At least ten counts were recorded for this clonotype. CDR1 SGHNT and CDR2 YENEEA come from the germline V gene. V gave up 8 bases and J gave up 10 bases; unmatched junction bases: 9. The CDR3 has 13 amino acids. Sample time point: newly diagnosed GD, antithyroid drugs for less than 3 months. PBMC RNA was the source of the TCR library. These data were also reused for a study on T cells in Graves' hyperthyroidism and ophthalmopathy.

This specimen was peripheral blood mononuclear cells (PBMCs), taken at new diagnosis, from a patient treated with antithyroid drugs. The rearrangement links TRBV11-3 to TRBJ2-1; TRBD1 agrees at 9 bases. This TCR derives from a woman in her 30s with Graves disease. CDR3 sequence (DNA): TGTGCCAGCCGGGACAGGGCGATTAGGGAGCAGTTCTTC. This codes for CASRDRAIREQFF.